These 31 T cell receptor beta chains share one sample of origin, sequenced in a study of cytomegalovirus exposure and HLA in healthy donors. The PCR ran on 60 Vbeta and 13 Jbeta primers. Profiled with immunoSEQ multiplex PCR; TCRdb holds only in-frame clones, not every one. The table includes some 160,000 clones, roughly four fifths detected once. The sample was PBMCs. The source is a woman aged 40 to 50 in good health and CMV-seronegative.

The chain is built from TRBV5-1 and TRBJ1-1; possibly TRBD1 for D (5 bases). This CDR3 contains 14 residues. Germline V CDR1 and CDR2: SGHRS, YFSETQ. Trimming pared 0 bases from V and 4 bases from J, leaving 10 bases between. CDR3 loop: CASSLEGRSTEAFF. The CDR3 DNA is TGCGCCAGCAGCTTGGAGGGGCGCAGCACTGAAGCTTTCTTT.

V and J are TRBV9 and TRBJ1-2; D gene ambiguous. Trimming shortened V by 4 bases and J by 5 bases, and 9 bases separated the two germline ends. The CDR3 has 12 amino acids. CDR1 and CDR2 from the germline V gene are SGDLS and YYNGEE. The CDR3 DNA reads TGTGCCAGCAGCCCCGGGTTTTATGGCTACACCTTC. Protein sequence: CASSPGFYGYTF. Combining the CDR3 with reference TRBV9 and TRBJ1-2 gives the whole variable domain DSGVTQTPKHLITATGQRVTLRCSPRSGDLSVYWYQQSLDQGLQFLIQYYNGEERAKGNILERFSAQQFPDLHSELNLSSLELGDSALYFCASSPGFYGYTFGSGTRLTVV.

The chain joins TRBV2 to TRBJ1-4, with D uncertain. The CDR3 length is 12 residues. V dropped 8 bases and J dropped 7 bases, with 11 bases sitting between them. Germline loops: CDR1 SNHLY, CDR2 FYNNEI. CDR3: CASQTGSEKLFF. In DNA, the CDR3 is TGTGCCAGCCAGACGGGATCTGAAAAACTGTTTTTT.

In this sample, this clone turned up once. The chain combines TRBV2 with TRBJ2-1; 8 bases align to TRBD1. Per the germline V gene, CDR1 is SNHLY and CDR2 is FYNNEI. This CDR3 spans 14 amino acids. Trimming cost V 8 bases and J 8 bases; bases outside gene matches: 11. The CDR3 loop reads CASGGTGIVDEQFF. The CDR3, as DNA: TGTGCCAGCGGGGGGACAGGTATCGTAGATGAGCAGTTCTTC.

The chain links TRBV5-8 to TRBJ1-5; no firm D call. V dropped 0 bases and J dropped 3 bases, with 10 bases sitting between them. Germline loops: CDR1 SGHTS, CDR2 YDEGEE. This CDR3 comprises 15 residues. CDR3 coding DNA: TGTGCCAGCAGCTTGGGCGTTCGAACCAATCAGCCCCAGCATTTT. It specifies CASSLGVRTNQPQHF.

The J gene is TRBJ1-5, the V gene TRBV6-1; 10 bases align to TRBD1. The CDR3 extends over 15 amino acids. The V gene end was trimmed by 2 bases and the J gene end by 11 bases; junction bases not matched to a gene: 9. Germline assignment: CDR1 MNHNS and CDR2 SASEGT. This CDR3 reads CASSESGTGASTQHF. CDR3 DNA: TGTGCCAGCAGTGAATCTGGGACAGGGGCCTCGACCCAGCATTTT.

This chain uses TRBV5-6 with TRBJ2-2, with D possibly matching TRBD2 (6 bases). CDR3 size: 16 residues. The germline gives CDR1 SGHDT, CDR2 YYEEEE. Trimming left V 0 bases short and J 2 bases short, with 11 bases between. CDR3 protein: CASSLVAGPNTGELFF. CDR3 in DNA: TGTGCCAGCAGCTTGGTTGCGGGGCCCAACACCGGGGAGCTGTTTTTT.

The J gene is TRBJ2-7, the V gene TRBV5-1, with 11 bases lining up with TRBD1. Looked up from germline, CDR1 is SGHRS and CDR2 is YFSETQ. V gave up 0 bases and J gave up 2 bases; unmatched junction bases: 1. The CDR3 is 15 residues long. The CDR3 DNA sequence: TGCGCCAGCAGCTTGGGGACAGGGGGCCCCTACGAGCAGTACTTC. It yields the protein CASSLGTGGPYEQYF. Using reference TRBV5-1 and TRBJ2-7 for the parts outside the CDR3, the full variable domain is KAGVTQTPRYLIKTRGQQVTLSCSPISGHRSVSWYQQTPGQGLQFLFEYFSETQRNKGNFPGRFSGRQFSNSRSEMNVSTLELGDSALYLCASSLGTGGPYEQYFGPGTRLTVT.

This clone was counted at least ten times. J is TRBJ2-2 and V is TRBV5-6; 11 nucleotides match TRBD2. CDR3 length: 16 amino acids. V was clipped by 5 bases and J by 3 bases; unmatched bases: 6. Germline loops: CDR1 SGHDT, CDR2 YYEEEE. CDR3 nucleotide sequence: TGTGCCAGCAGGCGGGGACTAGCGGATTACACCGGGGAGCTGTTTTTT. Translation: CASRRGLADYTGELFF.

This sequence joins TRBV11-2 and TRBJ2-1, with 9 bases matching TRBD1. Germline CDR1 SGHAT, CDR2 FQNNGV. J was trimmed by 0 bases and V by 5 bases; bases with no gene match: 11. The CDR3 runs to 18 residues. The CDR3 nucleotides are TGTGCCAGCAGCCCCCTGGTGACAGGGGGAAGCTCCTACAATGAGCAGTTCTTC. Translated: CASSPLVTGGSSYNEQFF.

The chain uses TRBV5-8 and TRBJ1-5, with D maybe TRBD1 (6 bases). The V gene lost 5 bases and the J gene lost 6 bases, with 15 bases spanning the gap. The CDR3 length is 14 residues. Germline V gene data show CDR1 as SGHTS and CDR2 as YDEGEE. This CDR3 is CASSRGQRGQPQHF. The DNA of the CDR3 is TGTGCCAGCAGTCGGGGACAACGAGGTCAGCCCCAGCATTTT.

The chain has TRBV4-1 and TRBJ2-7, with 13 bases fitting TRBD2. The V segment lost 4 bases and the J segment 1 base; nucleotides outside the gene matches: 4. This CDR3 is 16 amino acids long. The germline CDR1 and CDR2 sequences are MGHRA and YSYEKL. CDR3 residues: CASSRTSGGGSYEQYF. CDR3 nucleotides: TGCGCCAGCAGCCGAACTAGCGGGGGGGGATCCTACGAGCAGTACTTC.

The gene calls are TRBV20-1 and TRBJ1-1; no clear D gene. The CDR3 extends over 10 amino acids. V lost 3 bases and J lost 11, with 10 bases in between. CDR1 and CDR2 (germline): DFQATT, SNEGSKA (reference sequence). In DNA form, the CDR3 reads TGCAGTGCTAGTGGGGAGTGGGCTTTCTTT. The encoded protein is CSASGEWAFF.

The chain combines TRBV5-1 with TRBJ1-1; TRBD1 is a possible D gene (6 bases). Trimming removed 4 bases at V and 6 bases at J, with 16 bases between. The CDR3 is 14 amino acids. Germline V gene sequence: CDR1 SGHRS, CDR2 YFSETQ. The CDR3 region is CASSPNPGGPEAFF. The CDR3 DNA follows: TGCGCCAGCAGCCCGAACCCGGGGGGGCCTGAAGCTTTCTTT.

The V gene is TRBV4-2, the J gene TRBJ2-1; TRBD2 matches 10 bases. The length of the CDR3 is 15 residues. The V gene end was trimmed by 3 bases and the J gene end by 8 bases; junction bases not matched to a gene: 7. CDR1 is LGHNA, CDR2 YNFKEQ, per germline. The CDR3 loop reads CASSQSAGGPYEQFF. CDR3 DNA: TGTGCCAGCAGCCAGTCAGCGGGGGGGCCCTATGAGCAGTTCTTC.

V and J are TRBV5-4 and TRBJ2-7; D not certain. The CDR3 totals 13 residues. Deletions cut 0 bases from V and 0 bases from J, with 4 bases between. Germline lookup yields CDR1 SGHNT and CDR2 YYREEE (reference sequence). The CDR3 DNA reads TGTGCCAGCAGCTTGGATCGCTCCTACGAGCAGTACTTC. Translation: CASSLDRSYEQYF.

V usage is TRBV4-1 and J usage is TRBJ1-5; D is uncertain. The CDR3 spans 15 residues. V shed 0 bases and J shed 4 bases, with 10 bases lying between them. In germline, CDR1 is MGHRA, CDR2 YSYEKL. The CDR3 sequence is CASSQDGRVNQPQHF. CDR3 nucleotides: TGCGCCAGCAGCCAAGATGGGAGGGTAAATCAGCCCCAGCATTTT.

The chain joins TRBV23-1 to TRBJ2-4; maybe TRBD1 (6 bases). TRBV23-1 is annotated as an ORF whose role is uncertain. This CDR3 region has 11 residues. Between the trimmed V and J ends, which lost 5 bases and 8 bases, there was a span of 7 bases. Written as DNA, the CDR3 is TGCGCCAGCAGTGCAGGGGACATTCAGTACTTC. Translating gives CASSAGDIQYF.

The V and J genes are TRBV25-1 and TRBJ1-1; 8 positions match TRBD1. With V trimmed by 4 bases and J by 3 bases, 10 bases remained unmatched. Per the germline V gene, CDR1 is MGHDK and CDR2 is SYGVNS. The CDR3 consists of 16 residues. This CDR3 reads CASSVWDRTRYTEAFF. The CDR3, as DNA: TGTGCCAGCAGTGTATGGGACAGGACAAGGTACACTGAAGCTTTCTTT.

The chain uses TRBV30 and TRBJ1-1, with a weak D call TRBD1 (6 bases). The V and J ends lost 5 bases and 4 bases respectively, with 17 bases between them. The germline V gene has CDR1 GTSNPN and CDR2 SVGIG (reference sequence). The CDR3 length is 14 residues. CDR3 sequence: CAWPHRAELTEAFF. The CDR3 region has the DNA TGTGCCTGGCCTCACAGGGCCGAACTCACTGAAGCTTTCTTT.

The chain joins TRBV2 to TRBJ2-1, with TRBD2 as a possible D gene (5 bases). The CDR3 is made up of 12 amino acids. The V gene lost 0 bases and the J gene lost 14 bases, with 11 bases spanning the gap. CDR1 and CDR2 (germline): SNHLY, FYNNEI. The CDR3, as DNA: TGTGCCAGCAGTGAAGCGCTAGGGCGGGAGTTCTTC. Its protein product is CASSEALGREFF.

In its sample, this clone was seen a few times. V is TRBV14 and J is TRBJ2-7; 8 bases align to TRBD1. The CDR3 runs 15 residues. With V trimmed by 4 bases and J by 3 bases, 8 bases remained unmatched. The germline V gene encodes CDR1 SGHDN and CDR2 FVKESK. The CDR3 bases are TGTGCCAGCAGCCGCTTGACAGGGGCGAGCTACGAGCAGTACTTC. Amino acid sequence: CASSRLTGASYEQYF.

The sample holds one count of this clone. This chain joins TRBV2 and TRBJ1-5; possibly TRBD1 for D (5 bases). Trimming took 2 bases from V and 2 from J, leaving 10 bases between them. There are 15 residues in the CDR3. Looked up from germline, CDR1 is SNHLY and CDR2 is FYNNEI. The CDR3 here is CASSELTGGNQPQHF. CDR3 DNA sequence: TGTGCCAGCAGTGAACTCACGGGGGGCAATCAGCCCCAGCATTTT. The full variable domain, rest sourced from reference TRBV2 and TRBJ1-5, is EPEVTQTPSHQVTQMGQEVILRCVPISNHLYFYWYRQILGQKVEFLVSFYNNEISEKSEIFDDQFSVERPDGSNFTLKIRSTKLEDSAMYFCASSELTGGNQPQHFGDGTRLSIL.

This clone was found a few times. The chain uses TRBV5-1 and TRBJ2-2; 10 bases map to TRBD1. The CDR3 sequence is 17 residues long. Germline assignment: CDR1 SGHRS and CDR2 YFSETQ. The trim removed 0 bases at V and 5 bases at J, leaving 7 bases unmatched. This chain's CDR3 is CASSLVGGQGRTGELFF. CDR3 nucleotide sequence: TGCGCCAGCAGCTTGGTTGGGGGACAGGGGAGAACCGGGGAGCTGTTTTTT.

The chain couples TRBV7-9 to TRBJ2-5, with 9 bases that match TRBD2. The CDR3 is made up of 15 amino acids. CDR1 is SEHNR and CDR2 is FQNEAQ in the germline V gene (reference sequence). Losses at the gene ends were 1 base for V and 4 bases for J; bases not matched to a gene: 4. In DNA form, the CDR3 reads TGTGCCAGCAGCTTAGTTGCGGGGGGGCGAGAGACCCAGTACTTC. Encoded protein: CASSLVAGGRETQYF.

The DNA for the CDR3 is TGTGCCAGTAGTACGACTAGCGGGGGGATCGGGGAGCTGTTTTTT. This gives the protein CASSTTSGGIGELFF. This sequence joins TRBV19 and TRBJ2-2; 13 nucleotides align to TRBD2. The CDR3 contains 15 residues. The junction had 3 bases not matched to a gene; V was cut back by 4 bases and J by 7 bases. Germline assignment: CDR1 LNHDA and CDR2 SQIVND (reference sequence).

The V gene is TRBV9, the J gene TRBJ1-1, with 10 bases identical to TRBD1. The trim removed 3 bases at V and 6 bases at J, leaving 5 bases unmatched. Germline loops: CDR1 SGDLS, CDR2 YYNGEE. The CDR3 runs 14 residues. The CDR3 region is CASSALGQGAEAFF. For the CDR3, the DNA is TGTGCCAGCAGCGCCCTCGGACAGGGGGCTGAAGCTTTCTTT.

V is TRBV5-1 and J is TRBJ1-1; 11 bases match TRBD1. J gave up 4 bases and V 3 bases, and 8 bases lay outside the gene matches. Germline assignment: CDR1 SGHRS and CDR2 YFSETQ. The CDR3 length is 16 residues. The CDR3 here is CASSSGQGAILTEAFF. The DNA of the CDR3 is TGCGCCAGCAGCTCCGGACAGGGGGCGATCCTCACTGAAGCTTTCTTT.

The V gene is TRBV9, the J gene TRBJ2-3; 8 bases match TRBD2. Trimming removed 1 base from V and 0 bases from J; junction bases left unmatched: 4. CDR1 and CDR2 (germline): SGDLS, YYNGEE. CDR3 length: 16 residues. The CDR3 nucleotides read TGTGCCAGCAGCGTAAAAGTAGCGGGGAGCACAGATACGCAGTATTTT. This encodes CASSVKVAGSTDTQYF.

The chain joins TRBV18 to TRBJ2-2, with D maybe TRBD1 (6 bases). V dropped 6 bases and J dropped 5 bases, with 10 bases sitting between them. The germline V gene has CDR1 KGHSH and CDR2 LQKENI. The CDR3 contains 13 residues. CDR3 in DNA: TGTGCCAGCTCGCAGGGGCTTACCGGGGAGCTGTTTTTT. Its translation is CASSQGLTGELFF.

This chain uses TRBV6-1 with TRBJ1-2; the D gene is possibly TRBD1 (6 bases). The germline V gene encodes CDR1 MNHNS and CDR2 SASEGT. This CDR3 has 14 amino acids. Between the trimmed V and J ends, which lost 4 bases and 10 bases, there was a span of 19 bases. CDR3 DNA: TGTGCCAGCAGTGGTGCAGGGGAACTATGGGACTACACCTTC. Encoded protein: CASSGAGELWDYTF.